This TCR beta chain emerged from a study of Graves' ophthalmopathy and Graves' hyperthyroidism. Study context: Researchers obtained peripheral blood at initial diagnosis, before any treatment had begun.

Study results and caveats: In blood appeared most of the expanded thyroid clonotypes whose frequency exceeded 0.001. The model forecast ophthalmopathy progression, reaching roughly 71% sensitivity and about 72% specificity.

In this sample, this clonotype turned up many times. What it binds is not known. The diagnostic workup employed clinical symptoms, serum thyroxine, TRAb, thyroid ultrasound and orbital computed tomography. Investigators amplified TCR beta CDR3 regions from RNA transcripts. Second-round multiplex PCR came after first-round RT-PCR with HTBI primers. Each CDR3 protein is one row after TCRdb ran MiXCR on the multiplex PCR reads. The data show under 250,000 distinct CDR3 sequences, less than 30% seen once. This CDR3 comprises 14 residues. V dropped 1 base and J dropped 3 bases, with 7 bases sitting between them.

The chain carries TRBV12-3 or TRBV12-4 and TRBJ1-5; D gene ambiguous. This TCR came from a man in his forties or fifties with Graves' ophthalmopathy. Sequenced sample: peripheral blood. In nucleotides, the CDR3 is TGTGCCAGCAGTTTAGGGGGTATCAATCAGCCCCAGCATTTT. Residues: CASSLGGINQPQHF.